A single sample gave rise to the 11 T cell receptor beta chains below, sequenced in a study of T cell changes during pregnancy in multiple sclerosis. Sequencing used immunoSEQ multiplex PCR; TCRdb keeps in-frame clones, though not all of them. This table holds 72,000 or so clones, just over 90% found once. The specimen comprised peripheral blood, sampled in the second trimester of pregnancy. These receptors originate from a female donor with multiple sclerosis, enrolled in a pregnancy study.

The chain couples TRBV29-1 to TRBJ2-3; D perhaps matches TRBD1 (5 bases). Trimming shortened V by 3 bases and J by 0 bases, and 10 bases separated the two germline ends. This CDR3 comprises 14 residues. Germline V CDR1 and CDR2: SQVTM, ANQGSEA. The CDR3 DNA reads as TGCAGCGTTGATGGTGGGGCTAGCACAGATACGCAGTATTTT. Protein product: CSVDGGASTDTQYF.

This sequence joins TRBV7-9 and TRBJ1-1; the match to TRBD1 covers 8 bases. Germline-derived CDR1 and CDR2 are SEHNR and FQNEAQ (reference sequence). CDR3 size: 15 residues. Trimming cost V 5 bases and J 4 bases; bases outside gene matches: 9. In DNA form, the CDR3 reads TGTGCCAGCAGCCCAGCGGGACAGGCTGGCACTGAAGCTTTCTTT. Its protein is CASSPAGQAGTEAFF.

This clone was seen only once. V and J are TRBV5-1 and TRBJ2-3, with 10 bases that match TRBD2. The junction had 6 bases not matched to a gene; V was cut back by 2 bases and J by 0 bases. Germline CDR1 is SGHRS and CDR2 is YFSETQ. CDR3 length equals 17 residues. CDR3 DNA sequence: TGCGCCAGCAGCTTTACTATAGCGGGGGGCAGCACAGATACGCAGTATTTT. It encodes CASSFTIAGGSTDTQYF.

This sequence joins TRBV19 and TRBJ2-7, with D possibly matching TRBD2 (5 bases). Trimming removed 0 bases from V and 0 bases from J, with 15 bases in between. CDR1 LNHDA and CDR2 SQIVND come from the germline V gene (reference sequence). This CDR3 comprises 17 residues. The CDR3 region has the DNA TGTGCCAGTAGTATAGATGGAGGAAGCTCGAGCTCCTACGAGCAGTACTTC. Protein sequence: CASSIDGGSSSSYEQYF.

The chain carries TRBV4-1 and TRBJ1-2; TRBD1 agrees at 7 bases. Germline V lookup: CDR1 MGHRA, CDR2 YSYEKL. V dropped 2 bases and J dropped 3; count of bases not matched to a gene: 3. This CDR3 has 14 residues. The CDR3 nucleotides read TGCGCCAGCAGCCAAACGACAGGGCACTATGGCTACACCTTC. Translation: CASSQTTGHYGYTF.

In DNA, the CDR3 is TGTGCCAGCAGTTCCGCGATGAACACTGAAGCTTTCTTT. Protein sequence: CASSSAMNTEAFF. This chain connects TRBV27 to TRBJ1-1; D is ambiguous. This CDR3 is 13 amino acids long. The V gene's germline CDR1 is MNHEY and CDR2 SMNVEV (reference sequence). The V end was cut by 4 bases, the J end by 0 bases, with 6 bases between.

The rearrangement links TRBV4-1 to TRBJ2-5; D is uncertain. CDR3 length: 14 residues. The germline gives CDR1 MGHRA, CDR2 YSYEKL. V was cut by 0 bases and J by 4 bases, with 9 bases left in between. The CDR3 loop reads CASSQDPGGETQYF. In DNA, the CDR3 is TGCGCCAGCAGCCAAGATCCTGGCGGAGAGACCCAGTACTTC.

The rearrangement joins TRBV5-1 to TRBJ2-7; 7 bases match TRBD1. Trimming at V came to 1 base and at J to 6 bases, leaving 1 base not matched to a gene. CDR1 and CDR2 (germline): SGHRS, YFSETQ. The CDR3 contains 12 residues. This CDR3 reads CASSLTGAEQYF. The CDR3 DNA is TGCGCCAGCAGCTTGACAGGGGCCGAGCAGTACTTC.

The CDR3 protein is CATSNHRGLLNTEAFF. CDR3 coding DNA: TGTGCCACCAGCAACCACAGGGGGCTCTTGAACACTGAAGCTTTCTTT. The chain is built from TRBV15 and TRBJ1-1; 9 bases map to TRBD1. This CDR3 is 16 amino acids long. Germline CDR1 LNHNV, CDR2 YYDKDF (reference sequence). The V gene end was trimmed by 4 bases and the J gene end by 0 bases; junction bases not matched to a gene: 6.

The CDR3 reads CASSISGGLQPQHF. CDR3 DNA: TGTGCCAGCAGCATCTCGGGAGGACTCCAGCCCCAGCATTTT. J is TRBJ1-5 and V is TRBV5-6; no clear D gene. V lost 4 bases and J lost 7, with 15 bases in between. The CDR3 is made up of 14 amino acids. Germline V lookup: CDR1 SGHDT, CDR2 YYEEEE.

The CDR3 reads CASSLARWGGGIEKLFF. CDR3 nucleotide sequence: TGTGCCAGCAGCTTAGCGAGGTGGGGGGGAGGAATTGAAAAACTGTTTTTT. The J gene is TRBJ1-4, the V gene TRBV7-8; D is possibly TRBD1 (5 bases). There are 17 residues in the CDR3. The V and J ends lost 0 bases and 7 bases respectively, with 18 bases between them. Germline V gene lookup returns CDR1 SGHVS and CDR2 FQNEAQ.